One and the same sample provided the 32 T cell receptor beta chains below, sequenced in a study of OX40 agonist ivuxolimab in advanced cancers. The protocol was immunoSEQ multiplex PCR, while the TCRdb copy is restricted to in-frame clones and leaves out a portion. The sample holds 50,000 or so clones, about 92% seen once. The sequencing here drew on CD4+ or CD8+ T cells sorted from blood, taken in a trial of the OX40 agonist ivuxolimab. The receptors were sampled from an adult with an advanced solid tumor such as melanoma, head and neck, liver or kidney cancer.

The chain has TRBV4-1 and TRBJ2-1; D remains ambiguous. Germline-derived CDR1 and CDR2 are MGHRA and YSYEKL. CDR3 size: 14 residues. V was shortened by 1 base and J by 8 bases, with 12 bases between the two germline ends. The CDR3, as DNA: TGCGCCAGCAGCCAAGTTTTCAGTTTAGATGAGCAGTTCTTC. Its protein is CASSQVFSLDEQFF.

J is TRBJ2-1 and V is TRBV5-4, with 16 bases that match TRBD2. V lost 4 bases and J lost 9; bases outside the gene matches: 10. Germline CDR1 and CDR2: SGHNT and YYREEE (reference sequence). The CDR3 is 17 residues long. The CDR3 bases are TGTGCCAGCAGCCCGTCGGTGGGGACTAGCGGGGGGGTTGAGCAGTTCTTC. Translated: CASSPSVGTSGGVEQFF.

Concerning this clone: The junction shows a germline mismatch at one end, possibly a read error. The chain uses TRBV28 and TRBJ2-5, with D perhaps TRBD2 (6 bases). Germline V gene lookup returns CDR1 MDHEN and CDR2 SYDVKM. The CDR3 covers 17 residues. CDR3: CASSSLMDYRGQEAQYF. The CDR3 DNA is TGTGCCAGCAGCTCCCTGATGGACTACCGGGGCCAAGAGGCCCAGTACTTC.

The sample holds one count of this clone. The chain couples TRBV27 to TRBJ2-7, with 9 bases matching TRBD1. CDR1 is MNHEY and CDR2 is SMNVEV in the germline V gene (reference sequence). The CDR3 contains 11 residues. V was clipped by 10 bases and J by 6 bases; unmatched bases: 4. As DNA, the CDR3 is TGTGCCACCGAGACAGGGGGCGAGCAGTACTTC. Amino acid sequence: CATETGGEQYF.

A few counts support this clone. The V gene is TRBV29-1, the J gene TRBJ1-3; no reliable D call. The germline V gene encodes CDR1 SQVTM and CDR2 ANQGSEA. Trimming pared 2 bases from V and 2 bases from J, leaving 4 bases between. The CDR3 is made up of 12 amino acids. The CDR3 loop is CSVEIPGNTIYF. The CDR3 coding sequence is TGCAGCGTTGAAATACCTGGAAACACCATATATTTT.

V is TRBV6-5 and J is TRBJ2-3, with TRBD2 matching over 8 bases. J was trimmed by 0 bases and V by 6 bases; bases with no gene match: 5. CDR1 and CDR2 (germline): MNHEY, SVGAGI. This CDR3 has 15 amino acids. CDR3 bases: TGTGCCAGCAGATCACTAGCGGAGAGCACAGATACGCAGTATTTT. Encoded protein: CASRSLAESTDTQYF.

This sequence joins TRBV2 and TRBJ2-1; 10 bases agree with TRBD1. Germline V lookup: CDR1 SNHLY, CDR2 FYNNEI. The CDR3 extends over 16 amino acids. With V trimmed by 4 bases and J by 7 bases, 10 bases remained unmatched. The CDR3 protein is CASSGSGTGVWNEQFF. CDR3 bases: TGTGCCAGCAGTGGGTCCGGGACAGGGGTGTGGAATGAGCAGTTCTTC.

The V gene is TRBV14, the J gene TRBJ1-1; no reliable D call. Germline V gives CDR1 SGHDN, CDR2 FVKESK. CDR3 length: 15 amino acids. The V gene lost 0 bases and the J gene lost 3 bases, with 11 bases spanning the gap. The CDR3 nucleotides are TGTGCCAGCAGCCAAGAAGCAGGAGCAGACACTGAAGCTTTCTTT. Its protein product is CASSQEAGADTEAFF.

The CDR3 reads CASSLALAGHTGYTF. The CDR3 coding sequence is TGTGCCAGCAGCTTGGCCCTGGCAGGGCATACGGGCTACACCTTC. This chain uses TRBV5-4 with TRBJ1-2; maybe TRBD1 (5 bases). V gave up 0 bases and J gave up 8 bases, with 17 bases separating them. CDR1 SGHNT and CDR2 YYREEE come from the germline V gene (reference sequence). This CDR3 comprises 15 residues.

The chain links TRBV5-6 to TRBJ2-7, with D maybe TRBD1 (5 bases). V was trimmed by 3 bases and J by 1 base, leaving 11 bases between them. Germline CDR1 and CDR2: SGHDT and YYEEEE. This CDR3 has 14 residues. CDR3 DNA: TGTGCCAGCAGCTGGGGCCAGGGTTCCTACGAGCAGTACGTC. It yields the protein CASSWGQGSYEQYV.

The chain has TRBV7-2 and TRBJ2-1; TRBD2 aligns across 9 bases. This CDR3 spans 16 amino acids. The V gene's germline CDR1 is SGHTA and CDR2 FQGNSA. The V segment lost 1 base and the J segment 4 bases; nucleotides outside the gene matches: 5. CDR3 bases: TGTGCCAGCAGCTTAGGGGGACTAGCATCGTACAATGAGCAGTTCTTC. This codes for CASSLGGLASYNEQFF.

CDR3 protein: CASRPVAWRETDTQYF. The CDR3 coding sequence is TGTGCCAGCAGACCAGTTGCGTGGCGGGAGACAGATACGCAGTATTTT. V usage is TRBV28 and J usage is TRBJ2-3; the match to TRBD2 covers 7 bases. Germline V CDR1 and CDR2: MDHEN, SYDVKM. The ends lost 6 bases at V and 3 bases at J; junction bases unmatched: 12. CDR3 size: 16 residues.

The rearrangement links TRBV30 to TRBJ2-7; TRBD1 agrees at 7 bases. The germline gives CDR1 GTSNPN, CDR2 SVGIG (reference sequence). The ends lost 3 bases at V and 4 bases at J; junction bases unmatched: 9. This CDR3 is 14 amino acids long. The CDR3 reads CAWSHRGGMYEQYF. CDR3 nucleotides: TGTGCCTGGAGCCACAGGGGCGGTATGTACGAGCAGTACTTC.

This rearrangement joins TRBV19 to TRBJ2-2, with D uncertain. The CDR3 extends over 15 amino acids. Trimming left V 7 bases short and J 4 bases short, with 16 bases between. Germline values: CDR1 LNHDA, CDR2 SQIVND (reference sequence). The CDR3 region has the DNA TGTGCCAGTATAGGAGCGTTCCCCTCCACCGGGGAGCTGTTTTTT. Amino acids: CASIGAFPSTGELFF.

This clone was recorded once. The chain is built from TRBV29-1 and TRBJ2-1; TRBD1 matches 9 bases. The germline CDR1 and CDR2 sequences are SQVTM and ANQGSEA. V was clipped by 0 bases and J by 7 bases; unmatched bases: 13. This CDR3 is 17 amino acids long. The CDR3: CSVEEGGLGQGFNEQFF. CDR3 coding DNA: TGCAGCGTTGAAGAGGGCGGATTGGGACAGGGCTTTAATGAGCAGTTCTTC.

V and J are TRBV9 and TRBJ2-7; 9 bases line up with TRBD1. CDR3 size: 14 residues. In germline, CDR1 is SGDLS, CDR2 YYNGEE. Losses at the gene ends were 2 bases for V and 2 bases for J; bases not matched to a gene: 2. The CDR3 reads CASSVGQGAYEQYF. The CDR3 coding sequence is TGTGCCAGCAGCGTGGGACAGGGAGCCTACGAGCAGTACTTC.

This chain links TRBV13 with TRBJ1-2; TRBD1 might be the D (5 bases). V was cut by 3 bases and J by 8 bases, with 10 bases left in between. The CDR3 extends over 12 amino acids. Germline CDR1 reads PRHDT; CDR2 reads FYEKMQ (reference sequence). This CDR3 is CASSLSGDGYTF. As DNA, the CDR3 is TGTGCCAGCAGCTTGTCGGGGGACGGCTACACCTTC.

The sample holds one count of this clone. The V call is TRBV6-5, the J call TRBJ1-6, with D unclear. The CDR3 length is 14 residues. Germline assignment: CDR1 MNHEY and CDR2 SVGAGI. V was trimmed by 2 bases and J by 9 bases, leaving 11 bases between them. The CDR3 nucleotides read TGTGCCAGCAGTTACACCGGGGTGGGTTCACCCCTCCACTTT. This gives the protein CASSYTGVGSPLHF.

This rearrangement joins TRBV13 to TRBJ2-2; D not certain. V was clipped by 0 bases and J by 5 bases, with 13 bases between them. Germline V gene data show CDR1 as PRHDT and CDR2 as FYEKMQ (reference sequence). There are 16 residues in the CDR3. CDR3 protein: CASSLGLWRVTGELFF. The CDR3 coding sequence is TGTGCCAGCAGCTTAGGCCTTTGGAGAGTTACCGGGGAGCTGTTTTTT. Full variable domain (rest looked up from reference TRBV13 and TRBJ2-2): AAGVIQSPRHLIKEKRETATLKCYPIPRHDTVYWYQQGPGQDPQFLISFYEKMQSDKGSIPDRFSAQQFSDYHSELNMSSLELGDSALYFCASSLGLWRVTGELFFGEGSRLTVL.

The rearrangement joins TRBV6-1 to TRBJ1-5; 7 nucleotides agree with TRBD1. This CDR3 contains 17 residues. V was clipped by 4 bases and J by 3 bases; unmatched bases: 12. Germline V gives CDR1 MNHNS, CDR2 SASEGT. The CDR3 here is CASSGLEQQGINQPQHF. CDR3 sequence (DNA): TGTGCCAGCAGTGGATTAGAACAACAGGGGATCAATCAGCCCCAGCATTTT.

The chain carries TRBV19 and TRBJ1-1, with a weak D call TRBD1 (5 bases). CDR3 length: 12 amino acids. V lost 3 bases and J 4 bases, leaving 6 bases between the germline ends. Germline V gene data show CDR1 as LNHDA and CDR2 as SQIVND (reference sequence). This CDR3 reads CASSIGTTEAFF. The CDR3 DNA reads TGTGCCAGTAGTATCGGGACCACTGAAGCTTTCTTT. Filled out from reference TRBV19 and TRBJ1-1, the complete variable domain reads DGGITQSPKYLFRKEGQNVTLSCEQNLNHDAMYWYRQDPGQGLRLIYYSQIVNDFQKGDIAEGYSVSREKKESFPLTVTSAQKNPTAFYLCASSIGTTEAFFGQGTRLTVV.

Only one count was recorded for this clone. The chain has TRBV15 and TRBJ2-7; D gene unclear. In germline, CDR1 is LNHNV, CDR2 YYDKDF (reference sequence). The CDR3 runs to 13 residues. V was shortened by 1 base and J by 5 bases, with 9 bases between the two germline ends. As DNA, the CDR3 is TGTGCCACCAGCAGAGTTCCGTACGACGAGCAGTACGTC. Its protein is CATSRVPYDEQYV.

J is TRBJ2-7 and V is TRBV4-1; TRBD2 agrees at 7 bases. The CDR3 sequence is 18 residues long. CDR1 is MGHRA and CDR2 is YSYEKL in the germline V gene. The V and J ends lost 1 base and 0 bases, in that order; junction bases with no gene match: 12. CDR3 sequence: CASSQVESGGAYSYEQYF. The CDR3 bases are TGCGCCAGCAGCCAAGTGGAATCGGGAGGAGCCTACTCCTACGAGCAGTACTTC.

The CDR3 sequence: CASSTRTGQTSYEQYF. In DNA, the CDR3 is TGTGCCAGTAGTACCCGAACGGGACAAACTTCCTACGAGCAGTACTTC. J is TRBJ2-7 and V is TRBV19; TRBD1 is a possible D gene (6 bases). CDR3 length: 16 residues. V dropped 4 bases and J dropped 1 base, with 17 bases sitting between them. Per germline, CDR1 LNHDA and CDR2 SQIVND (reference sequence).

CDR3 DNA sequence: TGTGCCACCAGCAGAGATCGGGGGTCACTGGAGACCCAGTACTTC. Protein product: CATSRDRGSLETQYF. V and J are TRBV15 and TRBJ2-5, with D perhaps matching TRBD2 (6 bases). Trimming removed 0 bases at V and 5 bases at J, with 13 bases between. CDR3 length: 15 amino acids. Germline CDR1 reads LNHNV; CDR2 reads YYDKDF (reference sequence).

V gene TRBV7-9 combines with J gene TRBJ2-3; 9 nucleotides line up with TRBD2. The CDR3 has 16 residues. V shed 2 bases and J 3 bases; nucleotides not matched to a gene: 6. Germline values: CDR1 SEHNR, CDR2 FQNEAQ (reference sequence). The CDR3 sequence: CASSLSPSGTTDTQYF. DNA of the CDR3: TGTGCCAGCAGCTTAAGCCCTAGCGGGACTACAGATACGCAGTATTTT.

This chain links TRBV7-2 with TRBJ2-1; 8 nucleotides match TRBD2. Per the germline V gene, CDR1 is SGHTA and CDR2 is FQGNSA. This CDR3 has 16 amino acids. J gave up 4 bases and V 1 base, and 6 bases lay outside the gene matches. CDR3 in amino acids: CASSLVASGWYNEQFF. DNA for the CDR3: TGTGCCAGCAGCTTAGTGGCTAGCGGGTGGTACAATGAGCAGTTCTTC.

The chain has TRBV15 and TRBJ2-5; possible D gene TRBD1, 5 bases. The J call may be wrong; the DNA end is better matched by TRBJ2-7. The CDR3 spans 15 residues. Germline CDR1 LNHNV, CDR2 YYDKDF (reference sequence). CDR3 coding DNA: TGTGCCACCAGCAGAGTAGGGCAGGGTACCTACGAGCAGTACTTC. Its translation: CATSRVGQGTYEQYF.

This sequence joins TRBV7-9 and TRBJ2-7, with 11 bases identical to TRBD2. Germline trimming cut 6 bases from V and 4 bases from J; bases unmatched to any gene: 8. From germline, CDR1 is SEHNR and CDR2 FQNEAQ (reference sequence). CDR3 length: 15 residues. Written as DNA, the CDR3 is TGTGCCAGCAGGATGGGACTAGCGGATGAATACGAGCAGTACTTC. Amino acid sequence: CASRMGLADEYEQYF.

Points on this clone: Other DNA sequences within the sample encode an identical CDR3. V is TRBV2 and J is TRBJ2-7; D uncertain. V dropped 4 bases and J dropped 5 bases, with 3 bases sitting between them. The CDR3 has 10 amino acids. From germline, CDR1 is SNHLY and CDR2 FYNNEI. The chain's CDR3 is CASSVNEQYV. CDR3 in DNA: TGTGCCAGCAGTGTGAACGAGCAGTACGTC.

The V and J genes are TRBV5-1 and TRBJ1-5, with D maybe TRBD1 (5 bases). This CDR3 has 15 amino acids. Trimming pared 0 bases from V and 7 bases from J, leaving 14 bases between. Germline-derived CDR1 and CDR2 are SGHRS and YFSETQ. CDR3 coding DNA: TGCGCCAGCAGCTTGGGGAATGCGGGGGGGCAGCCCCAGCATTTT. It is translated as CASSLGNAGGQPQHF.

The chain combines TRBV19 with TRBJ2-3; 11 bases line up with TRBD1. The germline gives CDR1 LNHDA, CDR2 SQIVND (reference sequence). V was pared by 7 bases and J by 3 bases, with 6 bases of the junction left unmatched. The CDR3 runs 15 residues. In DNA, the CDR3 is TGTGCCAGTAATTGGGGGACAGGGGGTACAGATACGCAGTATTTT. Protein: CASNWGTGGTDTQYF. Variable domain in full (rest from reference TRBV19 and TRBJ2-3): DGGITQSPKYLFRKEGQNVTLSCEQNLNHDAMYWYRQDPGQGLRLIYYSQIVNDFQKGDIAEGYSVSREKKESFPLTVTSAQKNPTAFYLCASNWGTGGTDTQYFGPGTRLTVL.